The 16 T cell receptor beta chains reported below all come from one sample, sequenced in a study of neoadjuvant anti-PD-1 for oral cavity cancer. As for time point: after neoadjuvant nivolumab, at surgical resection. Sequenced by immunoSEQ multiplex PCR; TCRdb stores in-frame clones only, minus some. The profile shows 14,000 to 15,000 clones, 40% of them singletons. The sequencing used tumor tissue, collected after nivolumab (anti-PD-1) treatment. These TCRs come from a person aged 35 to 85 with oral cavity squamous cell carcinoma.

The chain has TRBV10-3 and TRBJ2-3; 8 nucleotides agree with TRBD2. This CDR3 has 16 amino acids. Unmatched junction bases numbered 12, after V lost 3 bases and J lost 7 bases. Germline CDR1 and CDR2: ENHRY and SYGVKD. CDR3 in amino acids: CAISDRPTAGGNTQYF. As DNA, the CDR3 is TGTGCCATCAGTGATCGGCCGACGGCGGGGGGAAATACGCAGTATTTT.

This clone was detected a few times. The chain is built from TRBV7-9 and TRBJ1-2; D is unresolved. The germline V and J ends were trimmed by 5 bases and 6 bases, with 10 bases remaining between them. This CDR3 has 12 amino acids. Germline loops: CDR1 SEHNR, CDR2 FQNEAQ (reference sequence). CDR3 nucleotide sequence: TGTGCCAGCAGCGTAGACATCGATGGCTACACCTTC. Protein sequence: CASSVDIDGYTF.

This clone was picked up a small number of times. This chain links TRBV6-1 with TRBJ2-1; possible D gene TRBD1, 6 bases. The germline CDR1 and CDR2 sequences are MNHNS and SASEGT. CDR3 length: 13 residues. The germline V and J ends were trimmed by 8 bases and 5 bases, with 13 bases remaining between them. CDR3 sequence: CASATGTNNEQFF. CDR3 in DNA: TGTGCCAGCGCAACCGGGACAAACAATGAGCAGTTCTTC.

The V call is TRBV15, the J call TRBJ2-7; D may be TRBD1 or TRBD2 (5 bases each). Germline V gene lookup returns CDR1 LNHNV and CDR2 YYDKDF (reference sequence). This CDR3 comprises 15 residues. V lost 1 base and J lost 3, with 13 bases in between. The CDR3 region has the DNA TGTGCCACCAGCAGAGCCAGGGATGCGGGCTACGAGCAGTACTTC. It yields the protein CATSRARDAGYEQYF.

The chain joins TRBV6-1 to TRBJ1-2; D unresolved. V lost 3 bases, J lost 5 bases, and 13 bases lay in between. This CDR3 has 14 residues. Germline CDR1 is MNHNS and CDR2 is SASEGT. The CDR3 bases are TGTGCCAGCAGTGACCTCGAGGGCTGGTATGGCTACACCTTC. Protein product: CASSDLEGWYGYTF.

The chain uses TRBV27 and TRBJ2-1; 12 positions match TRBD2. Germline CDR1 MNHEY, CDR2 SMNVEV (reference sequence). This CDR3 has 16 residues. The V segment lost 4 bases and the J segment 7 bases; nucleotides outside the gene matches: 8. CDR3 sequence reads: CASSSQTSGGGNEQFF. The CDR3 DNA is TGTGCCAGCAGTTCTCAGACTAGCGGGGGAGGGAATGAGCAGTTCTTC.

This clone was recorded a few times. This sequence joins TRBV2 and TRBJ1-2, with 7 bases lining up with TRBD1. V lost 5 bases to trimming and J lost 4 bases; unmatched junction nucleotides: 7. CDR1 and CDR2 (germline): SNHLY, FYNNEI. This CDR3 is 14 amino acids long. The DNA of the CDR3 is TGTGCCAGCAGTTACACGGGACAGACCTATGGCTACACCTTC. It specifies CASSYTGQTYGYTF.

The chain recombines TRBV7-2 with TRBJ2-7; D perhaps matches TRBD1 (5 bases). The V gene lost 1 base and the J gene lost 7 bases, with 14 bases spanning the gap. This CDR3 has 14 amino acids. The germline V gene has CDR1 SGHTA and CDR2 FQGNSA. The CDR3 spells CASSLGQGFLEQYF. The DNA for the CDR3 is TGTGCCAGCAGCTTAGGCCAGGGCTTTCTAGAGCAGTACTTC. Together with reference TRBV7-2 and TRBJ2-7, the CDR3 gives the full variable domain: GAGVSQSPSNKVTEKGKDVELRCDPISGHTALYWYRQSLGQGLEFLIYFQGNSAPDKSGLPSDRFSAERTGGSVSTLTIQRTQQEDSAVYLCASSLGQGFLEQYFGPGTRLTVT.

CDR3 DNA: TGCGCCAGCAGCCAAGGGGACAGGGCAAATTCACCCCTCCACTTT. Its translation: CASSQGDRANSPLHF. The chain carries TRBV4-3 and TRBJ1-6; 9 bases line up with TRBD1. This CDR3 is built from 15 residues. V was pared by 1 base and J by 7 bases, with 2 bases of the junction left unmatched. Germline loops: CDR1 LGHNA, CDR2 YSLEER.

The chain couples TRBV6-1 to TRBJ2-3; weak D call: TRBD1 (6 bases). The germline gives CDR1 MNHNS, CDR2 SASEGT. V lost 6 bases to trimming and J lost 0 bases, with 13 bases between them. CDR3 length: 15 residues. CDR3: CASSPRGGSTDTQYF. The CDR3 DNA sequence: TGTGCCAGCAGCCCCAGGGGTGGGAGCACAGATACGCAGTATTTT.

The table lists this clone with a few counts. The chain is built from TRBV6-6 and TRBJ1-1; D unclear. V lost 2 bases, J lost 4 bases, and 5 bases lay in between. The CDR3 is made up of 12 amino acids. CDR1 is MNHNY, CDR2 SVGAGI, per germline (reference sequence). The CDR3 coding sequence is TGTGCCAGCAGTTACCCTCCCACTGAAGCTTTCTTT. This sequence encodes CASSYPPTEAFF.

This clone ranks as medium-sized. V gene TRBV20-1 combines with J gene TRBJ2-1; 8 positions agree with TRBD2. After removal of 6 bases from V and 10 bases from J, the junction contained 2 bases not matched to a gene. The CDR3 extends over 10 amino acids. CDR1 and CDR2 from the germline V gene are DFQATT and SNEGSKA (reference sequence). DNA for the CDR3: TGCAGTGCCGGCGGGGGGGAGCAGTTCTTC. It specifies CSAGGGEQFF.

This chain joins TRBV6-1 and TRBJ1-6, with D maybe TRBD1 (6 bases). The CDR3 totals 16 residues. With 2 bases removed from V and 7 bases from J, the gap between germline ends came to 15 bases. Germline-derived CDR1 and CDR2 are MNHNS and SASEGT. The CDR3: CASSEIGGGLNSPLHF. The CDR3 nucleotides are TGTGCCAGCAGTGAAATCGGGGGGGGGCTCAATTCACCCCTCCACTTT.

J is TRBJ2-2 and V is TRBV11-1, with unresolved D. V was shortened by 5 bases and J by 7 bases, with 8 bases between the two germline ends. Germline assignment: CDR1 SGHAT and CDR2 FQDESV (reference sequence). The CDR3 is 12 residues long. The CDR3 DNA is TGTGCCAGCAGCCCAACGGTCGGGGAGCTGTTTTTT. Translated, it gives CASSPTVGELFF.

The sample holds a few counts of this clone. Here the CDR3 reads CASSQEGGYSSGANVLTF. Here the CDR3 DNA reads TGCGCCAGCAGCCAAGAAGGGGGTTATAGCTCTGGGGCCAACGTCCTGACTTTC. The rearrangement joins TRBV4-1 to TRBJ2-6; D possibly corresponds to TRBD1 (6 bases). CDR3 length: 18 residues. The germline V gene encodes CDR1 MGHRA and CDR2 YSYEKL. V was shortened by 0 bases and J by 0 bases, with 12 bases between the two germline ends.

J is TRBJ1-2 and V is TRBV27, with D uncertain. The CDR3 is 14 amino acids. Germline V CDR1 and CDR2: MNHEY, SMNVEV (reference sequence). Between the trimmed V and J ends, which lost 3 bases and 8 bases, there was a span of 16 bases. The CDR3 sequence is CASSLNRAAGGYTF. CDR3 nucleotides: TGTGCCAGCAGTTTGAATCGGGCTGCGGGGGGCTACACCTTC.